Listed here are 30 T cell receptor beta chains from one sample, sequenced in a study of shared clonotypes between healthy human individuals. Terminally differentiated effector memory CD45RA+ cells were left out of the naive CD8 fraction, which was CD45RO-negative and positively selected for CCR7. Clones were read by immunoSEQ multiplex PCR, and TCRdb kept only the in-frame ones, dropping some. Here the sample spans some 2,000,000 clones, less than 95% being singletons. Material: naive CD8+ T cells sorted from blood. The receptors originated from a man aged 18 to 35 in good health.

J is TRBJ2-7 and V is TRBV19, with no clear D. Germline CDR1 and CDR2: LNHDA and SQIVND (reference sequence). Trimming shortened V by 3 bases and J by 0 bases, and 12 bases separated the two germline ends. The CDR3 totals 15 residues. This CDR3 is CASSIVGESSYEQYF. The CDR3 DNA reads TGTGCCAGTAGTATCGTGGGCGAGAGCTCCTACGAGCAGTACTTC. Supplemented by reference TRBV19 and TRBJ2-7, the full variable domain reads DGGITQSPKYLFRKEGQNVTLSCEQNLNHDAMYWYRQDPGQGLRLIYYSQIVNDFQKGDIAEGYSVSREKKESFPLTVTSAQKNPTAFYLCASSIVGESSYEQYFGPGTRLTVT.

The V and J genes are TRBV7-8 and TRBJ2-5, with D maybe TRBD2 (5 bases). The CDR3 covers 16 residues. The V end was cut by 4 bases, the J end by 4 bases, with 19 bases between. Germline V gives CDR1 SGHVS, CDR2 FQNEAQ. DNA of the CDR3: TGTGCCAGCAGCTCCCTTCTAGCCAGTGTGTCAGAGACCCAGTACTTC. Translating gives CASSSLLASVSETQYF. Drawing the rest from reference TRBV7-8 and TRBJ2-5, the complete variable domain is GAGVSQSPRYKVAKRGQDVALRCDPISGHVSLFWYQQALGQGPEFLTYFQNEAQLDKSGLPSDRFFAERPEGSVSTLKIQRTQQEDSAVYLCASSSLLASVSETQYFGPGTRLLVL.

The gene calls are TRBV2 and TRBJ2-7; 9 bases map to TRBD1. The CDR3 is made up of 14 amino acids. V shed 3 bases, J shed 7 bases, and the junction held 7 bases outside the gene matches. Germline V CDR1 and CDR2: SNHLY, FYNNEI. The CDR3 region is CASSEGQGWREQYF. The CDR3 DNA reads as TGTGCCAGCAGTGAGGGACAGGGCTGGCGGGAGCAGTACTTC.

The genes are TRBV2 and TRBJ2-1; 10 positions agree with TRBD2. The CDR3 contains 12 residues. The junction had 4 bases not matched to a gene; V was cut back by 8 bases and J by 9 bases. From germline, CDR1 is SNHLY and CDR2 FYNNEI. The CDR3 DNA reads as TGTGCCAGCGGACTAGCGGAGATTGAGCAGTTCTTC. It yields the protein CASGLAEIEQFF.

The rearrangement joins TRBV6-6 to TRBJ2-7, with D possibly being TRBD1 (5 bases). This CDR3 has 14 residues. Trimming took 6 bases from V and 0 from J, leaving 12 bases between them. Germline loops: CDR1 MNHNY, CDR2 SVGAGI (reference sequence). Here the CDR3 reads CASSYRFSSYEQYF. The CDR3 nucleotides are TGTGCCAGCAGCTACAGGTTTAGCTCCTACGAGCAGTACTTC.

The CDR3 region is CASSLTDFENTGELFF. DNA for the CDR3: TGTGCCAGCAGCCTCACGGACTTTGAGAACACCGGGGAGCTGTTTTTT. This chain connects TRBV9 to TRBJ2-2; weak D call: TRBD2 (5 bases). This CDR3 region has 16 residues. V gave up 4 bases and J gave up 1 base, with 14 bases separating them. The germline CDR1 and CDR2 sequences are SGDLS and YYNGEE.

The chain has TRBV28 and TRBJ1-2; D gene unclear. Between the trimmed V and J ends, which lost 2 bases and 2 bases, there was a span of 15 bases. Germline loops: CDR1 MDHEN, CDR2 SYDVKM. CDR3 length equals 16 residues. The CDR3 coding sequence is TGTGCCAGCAGTTTACCCCTCCGGGCGGACAACTATGGCTACACCTTC. Its protein product is CASSLPLRADNYGYTF.

V usage is TRBV9 and J usage is TRBJ2-5, with 11 bases lining up with TRBD2. Germline assignment: CDR1 SGDLS and CDR2 YYNGEE. V lost 0 bases and J lost 3; bases outside the gene matches: 4. The CDR3 is made up of 16 amino acids. CDR3 sequence: CASSVGAGLAEETQYF. In nucleotides, the CDR3 is TGTGCCAGCAGCGTAGGGGCGGGACTAGCGGAAGAGACCCAGTACTTC.

V and J are TRBV7-3 and TRBJ1-1; D is perhaps TRBD1 (5 bases). CDR3 size: 13 residues. Germline V lookup: CDR1 SGHTA, CDR2 FQGTGA. V lost 2 bases to trimming and J lost 5 bases, with 9 bases between them. The CDR3 is CASSLYAGTEAFF. CDR3 nucleotides: TGTGCCAGCAGCTTATATGCAGGGACTGAAGCTTTCTTT.

This clone was detected only once. V usage is TRBV7-9 and J usage is TRBJ2-2, with a possible D match to TRBD2 (6 bases). Germline loops: CDR1 SEHNR, CDR2 FQNEAQ (reference sequence). This CDR3 spans 15 amino acids. V was trimmed by 8 bases and J by 3 bases, leaving 16 bases between them. This chain's CDR3 is CASGPPGAYTGELFF. CDR3 DNA sequence: TGTGCCAGCGGACCGCCGGGAGCCTACACCGGGGAGCTGTTTTTT.

This clone was picked up one time. Other DNA variants within this sample encode the same CDR3. The chain carries TRBV7-9 and TRBJ2-7; D gene uncertain. Trimming cost V 5 bases and J 3 bases, with 11 bases left between them. The CDR3 extends over 13 amino acids. Germline CDR1 SEHNR, CDR2 FQNEAQ (reference sequence). CDR3 sequence reads: CASSPPLLYEQYF. Here the CDR3 DNA reads TGTGCCAGCAGCCCACCGCTACTCTACGAGCAGTACTTC.

The J gene is TRBJ2-5, the V gene TRBV7-2; D could derive from TRBD1 or TRBD2 (5 bases each). This CDR3 contains 15 residues. Trimming removed 3 bases at V and 4 bases at J, with 15 bases between. Germline CDR1 is SGHTA and CDR2 is FQGNSA. The CDR3 region is CASSFEGRLGETQYF. The CDR3 DNA sequence: TGTGCCAGCAGCTTTGAGGGGCGCTTGGGAGAGACCCAGTACTTC.

The chain joins TRBV4-2 to TRBJ1-2; tentative D call: TRBD1 (6 bases). The CDR3 extends over 16 amino acids. Per the germline V gene, CDR1 is LGHNA and CDR2 is YNFKEQ. The V end was cut by 1 base, the J end by 5 bases, with 17 bases between. CDR3 in amino acids: CASSQGTAVSPYGYTF. CDR3 nucleotide sequence: TGTGCCAGCAGCCAAGGGACAGCCGTCTCCCCTTATGGCTACACCTTC.

The chain joins TRBV9 to TRBJ2-7; 7 nucleotides align to TRBD2. The CDR3 has 17 amino acids. V was clipped by 0 bases and J by 2 bases; unmatched bases: 11. Per germline, CDR1 SGDLS and CDR2 YYNGEE. The CDR3 bases are TGTGCCAGCAGCGTAGGAGGAACTGGACTAGGGACCTACGAGCAGTACTTC. Its protein is CASSVGGTGLGTYEQYF.

CDR3 nucleotides: TGTGCCAGCAGTTACGAGAACAGGCTCACAGATACGCAGTATTTT. Translation: CASSYENRLTDTQYF. The V call is TRBV6-5, the J call TRBJ2-3; a weak D match, TRBD1 (5 bases). Germline CDR1 is MNHEY and CDR2 is SVGAGI. The V end was cut by 2 bases, the J end by 2 bases, with 11 bases between. The CDR3 has 15 amino acids.

V is TRBV27 and J is TRBJ2-1; D is unclear. The V gene lost 2 bases and the J gene lost 15 bases, with 11 bases spanning the gap. The CDR3 has 11 amino acids. Per germline, CDR1 MNHEY and CDR2 SMNVEV (reference sequence). This CDR3 is CASSLGVWGFF. CDR3 DNA: TGTGCCAGCAGTTTAGGGGTCTGGGGGTTCTTC.

The chain has TRBV28 and TRBJ1-5; perhaps TRBD1 as D (5 bases). Germline V gene lookup returns CDR1 MDHEN and CDR2 SYDVKM. The CDR3 is 14 residues long. The V and J ends lost 4 bases and 5 bases respectively, with 12 bases between them. The CDR3 bases are TGTGCCAGCAGTTGGGACCAACCTTATCAGCCCCAGCATTTT. It encodes CASSWDQPYQPQHF.

V usage is TRBV7-8 and J usage is TRBJ2-7, with a tentative D call TRBD2 (6 bases). The germline V gene has CDR1 SGHVS and CDR2 FQNEAQ. This CDR3 has 14 amino acids. With 2 bases removed from V and 3 bases from J, the gap between germline ends came to 11 bases. The CDR3 DNA reads as TGTGCCAGCAGCTTACCCGAGACTAGCTACGAGCAGTACTTC. Protein product: CASSLPETSYEQYF.

The chain couples TRBV4-1 to TRBJ1-2, with TRBD1 matching over 9 bases. The CDR3 is 16 residues long. Trimming at V came to 1 base and at J to 4 bases, leaving 7 bases not matched to a gene. CDR1 and CDR2 (germline): MGHRA, YSYEKL. CDR3 nucleotides: TGCGCCAGCAGCCAAGTTGTCGGACAGGGGCCCTATGGCTACACCTTC. This sequence encodes CASSQVVGQGPYGYTF.

The chain joins TRBV5-6 to TRBJ2-5; D possibly matches TRBD1 or TRBD2 (6 bases each). Germline CDR1 SGHDT, CDR2 YYEEEE. The germline V and J ends were trimmed by 4 bases and 5 bases, with 12 bases remaining between them. This CDR3 has 13 residues. The CDR3 is CASSLRGEETQYF. The CDR3 DNA sequence: TGTGCCAGCAGCCTTAGGGGGGAGGAGACCCAGTACTTC.

This chain links TRBV10-2 with TRBJ2-7, with D possibly being TRBD2 (5 bases). CDR1 WSHSY and CDR2 SAAADI come from the germline V gene. The CDR3 contains 15 residues. The V end was cut by 2 bases, the J end by 4 bases, with 15 bases between. CDR3 sequence (DNA): TGCGCCAGCAGTGAGGCTGGATCGGGGTGGTACGAGCAGTACTTC. This encodes CASSEAGSGWYEQYF.

The genes are TRBV27 and TRBJ1-6; weak D call: TRBD1 (5 bases). There are 16 residues in the CDR3. CDR1 is MNHEY, CDR2 SMNVEV, per germline (reference sequence). Trimming cost V 3 bases and J 8 bases, with 17 bases left between them. CDR3 sequence reads: CASSLTEPYWDSPLHF. CDR3 in DNA: TGTGCCAGCAGTTTGACAGAGCCTTACTGGGATTCACCCCTCCACTTT.

In regard to this clone: The sample has other DNA sequences that encode this CDR3 too. The V and J genes are TRBV10-2 and TRBJ2-5; D is undetermined. The V gene lost 3 bases and the J gene lost 2 bases, with 7 bases spanning the gap. Germline CDR1 WSHSY, CDR2 SAAADI. This CDR3 has 13 amino acids. Written as DNA, the CDR3 is TGCGCCAGCAGTGACGGTGTACAAGAGACCCAGTACTTC. Residues: CASSDGVQETQYF.

The chain carries TRBV28 and TRBJ2-3; 10 nucleotides align to TRBD1. Germline V CDR1 and CDR2: MDHEN, SYDVKM. V shed 7 bases and J 2 bases; nucleotides not matched to a gene: 12. CDR3 length: 17 amino acids. The CDR3 sequence is CASTIRSGTGDTDTQYF. In DNA, the CDR3 is TGTGCCAGCACTATACGTTCCGGGACAGGGGACACAGATACGCAGTATTTT.

The chain couples TRBV29-1 to TRBJ2-2; D gene ambiguous. Germline V gene sequence: CDR1 SQVTM, CDR2 ANQGSEA. Trimming pared 7 bases from V and 1 base from J, leaving 7 bases between. The CDR3 is made up of 12 amino acids. CDR3 nucleotides: TGCAGCGGGCGGCTGAACACCGGGGAGCTGTTTTTT. It yields the protein CSGRLNTGELFF.

The J gene is TRBJ1-5, the V gene TRBV12-5, with D uncertain. V was trimmed by 5 bases and J by 4 bases, leaving 9 bases between them. The length of the CDR3 is 13 residues. CDR1 is LGHNT, CDR2 FRNRAP, per germline. The CDR3 sequence: CASGPQKNQPQHF. Here the CDR3 DNA reads TGTGCTAGTGGTCCCCAAAAGAATCAGCCCCAGCATTTT.

The chain links TRBV27 to TRBJ1-4, with D perhaps matching TRBD1 (5 bases). The CDR3 runs 14 residues. Trimming shortened V by 0 bases and J by 7 bases, and 9 bases separated the two germline ends. CDR1 and CDR2 (germline): MNHEY, SMNVEV (reference sequence). The CDR3 DNA follows: TGTGCCAGCAGTTTATCGCGGGGGAGTGAAAAACTGTTTTTT. Encoded protein: CASSLSRGSEKLFF.

On this clone: At the DNA level, this CDR3 is encoded by other sequences in the same sample as well. The J gene is TRBJ2-7, the V gene TRBV9; 7 bases are a match to TRBD1. This CDR3 region has 15 residues. Looked up from germline, CDR1 is SGDLS and CDR2 is YYNGEE. V gave up 0 bases and J gave up 3 bases; unmatched junction bases: 6. CDR3: CASSVGSGTDYEQYF. The CDR3 DNA is TGTGCCAGCAGCGTAGGTTCCGGGACAGACTACGAGCAGTACTTC.

The chain carries TRBV29-1 and TRBJ2-7, with a tentative D call TRBD2 (6 bases). The V gene lost 4 bases and the J gene lost 5 bases, with 15 bases spanning the gap. Germline V gives CDR1 SQVTM, CDR2 ANQGSEA. The CDR3 spans 13 residues. CDR3 amino acids: CSVVEGNVDEQYF. The CDR3 DNA follows: TGCAGCGTTGTGGAGGGGAACGTTGACGAGCAGTACTTC.

The chain couples TRBV5-6 to TRBJ2-7; the D gene is possibly TRBD2 (5 bases). Per germline, CDR1 SGHDT and CDR2 YYEEEE. This CDR3 is 14 amino acids long. The V and J ends lost 4 bases and 3 bases respectively, with 14 bases between them. CDR3 sequence (DNA): TGTGCCAGCAGCCCAAATTGGGGAGACTACGAGCAGTACTTC. This sequence encodes CASSPNWGDYEQYF.